Each of the 10 T cell receptor beta chains below was sequenced from the same sample in a study of STAT5B mutations in CD4+ large granular lymphocyte leukemia. This table comes from immunoSEQ multiplex PCR, and its TCRdb copy is limited to in-frame clones, with some not included. The data show 40,000 to 50,000 clones, 65% to 85% seen once. What was sequenced was CD4+ T cells from blood buffy coats. The receptors were gathered from a human donor in good health.

The chain carries TRBV6-5 and TRBJ2-7; 7 nucleotides align to TRBD1. The CDR3 sequence is 12 residues long. J gave up 6 bases and V 6 bases, and 5 bases lay outside the gene matches. Germline CDR1 is MNHEY and CDR2 is SVGAGI. This chain's CDR3 is CASRRGPGEQYF. CDR3 bases: TGTGCCAGCAGAAGGGGGCCCGGCGAGCAGTACTTC.

The rearrangement joins TRBV6-1 to TRBJ1-2; 8 nucleotides agree with TRBD1. Germline CDR1 reads MNHNS; CDR2 reads SASEGT. The CDR3 contains 12 residues. The ends lost 5 bases at V and 8 bases at J; junction bases unmatched: 4. This CDR3 reads CASSRTGNGYTF. The CDR3 DNA sequence: TGTGCCAGCAGTAGGACAGGGAACGGCTACACCTTC.

The V and J genes are TRBV29-1 and TRBJ1-3, with D uncertain. In germline, CDR1 is SQVTM, CDR2 ANQGSEA. There are 12 residues in the CDR3. V was cut by 4 bases and J by 4 bases, with 8 bases left in between. CDR3 amino acids: CSVVSDGNTIYF. CDR3 in DNA: TGCAGCGTTGTCAGCGACGGAAACACCATATATTTT.

This clone was counted a single time. The rearrangement uses TRBV11-1 and TRBJ1-1, with D perhaps matching TRBD1 (6 bases). The CDR3 extends over 14 amino acids. Per germline, CDR1 SGHAT and CDR2 FQDESV (reference sequence). The V and J ends lost 0 bases and 6 bases respectively, with 11 bases between them. CDR3 nucleotides: TGTGCCAGCAGCTTAGCGAAACAGGGTGCTGAAGCTTTCTTT. Translation gives CASSLAKQGAEAFF.

The rearrangement joins TRBV5-1 to TRBJ2-1; 9 nucleotides match TRBD1. The J segment lost 10 bases and the V segment lost 4 bases, leaving 18 bases of the junction unmatched. There are 17 residues in the CDR3. CDR1 is SGHRS and CDR2 is YFSETQ in the germline V gene. For the CDR3, the DNA is TGCGCCAGCAGCCTGCAATCCGGGACAGGGAACAAAGGGGAGCAGTTCTTC. It is translated as CASSLQSGTGNKGEQFF.

The V and J genes are TRBV6-6 and TRBJ1-2; D perhaps matches TRBD1 (6 bases). The CDR3 is 14 amino acids. The V end lost 4 bases, the J end lost 8 bases, and 17 bases lay between the germline ends. Per germline, CDR1 MNHNY and CDR2 SVGAGI (reference sequence). CDR3 in amino acids: CASSFGGAKGGYTF. The DNA for the CDR3 is TGTGCCAGCAGTTTTGGGGGGGCGAAGGGGGGCTACACCTTC.

The chain employs TRBV14 and TRBJ1-1; 7 bases align to TRBD1. This CDR3 has 14 residues. After removal of 5 bases from V and 7 bases from J, the junction contained 10 bases not matched to a gene. CDR1 SGHDN and CDR2 FVKESK come from the germline V gene. The CDR3 DNA is TGTGCCAGCAGCTCAAGAGGGGGCGGGAGTGAAGCTTTCTTT. It encodes CASSSRGGGSEAFF. The whole variable domain, remainder taken from reference TRBV14 and TRBJ1-1, is EAGVTQFPSHSVIEKGQTVTLRCDPISGHDNLYWYRRVMGKEIKFLLHFVKESKQDESGMPNNRFLAERTGGTYSTLKVQPAELEDSGVYFCASSSRGGGSEAFFGQGTRLTVV.

The chain is built from TRBV5-1 and TRBJ2-1; possibly TRBD1 or TRBD2 for D (5 bases each). Between the trimmed V and J ends, which lost 6 bases and 12 bases, there was a span of 25 bases. The CDR3 consists of 15 residues. Germline CDR1 reads SGHRS; CDR2 reads YFSETQ. The DNA of the CDR3 is TGCGCCAGCACCCCTGGGGTCGCGGGTACAGGACCGCAGTTCTTC. Its translation: CASTPGVAGTGPQFF.

The chain is built from TRBV14 and TRBJ1-2; 9 bases are shared with TRBD1. The V segment lost 2 bases and the J segment 3 bases; nucleotides outside the gene matches: 4. This CDR3 region has 15 residues. Germline V CDR1 and CDR2: SGHDN, FVKESK. The CDR3 loop is CASSQPGQGHYGYTF. In nucleotides, the CDR3 is TGTGCCAGCAGCCAACCAGGACAGGGGCACTATGGCTACACCTTC. Filled out from reference TRBV14 and TRBJ1-2, the complete variable domain reads EAGVTQFPSHSVIEKGQTVTLRCDPISGHDNLYWYRRVMGKEIKFLLHFVKESKQDESGMPNNRFLAERTGGTYSTLKVQPAELEDSGVYFCASSQPGQGHYGYTFGSGTRLTVV.

The DNA for the CDR3 is TGTGCCAGCAACTCCTTGCCAGGGCCATATAGCAATCAGCCCCAGCATTTT. Encoded protein: CASNSLPGPYSNQPQHF. This chain links TRBV6-4 with TRBJ1-5; D is perhaps TRBD1 (5 bases). The CDR3 loop spans 17 amino acids. Germline lookup yields CDR1 MRHNA and CDR2 SNTAGT. With 7 bases removed from V and 0 bases from J, the gap between germline ends came to 19 bases.